This T cell receptor (beta chain) emerged from a study of blood T cell repertoires in COVID-19. Study background: Spain, Italy and the United States supplied samples that represented acute and convalescent COVID-19. PBMCs, B-cell-depleted T cells, or T cells provided the cDNA or gDNA that made up the material.

The V end was cut by 5 bases, the J end by 0 bases, with 14 bases between. This CDR3 has 15 amino acids. CDR1 MNHNY and CDR2 SVGAGI come from the germline V gene (reference sequence). Cohort allocation depended upon clinical history that participants reported. The assay was immunoSEQ multiplex PCR, and TCRdb's table has in-frame clones only and misses some. The sample yields 300,000 to 500,000 clones, approximately 87% seen once. Sequencing input: PBMCs or T cells enriched from blood (not recorded which). The sequence came from a woman in her twenties or thirties with acute COVID-19. This sequence joins TRBV6-6 and TRBJ2-7, with D possibly TRBD2 on 7 matching bases. DNA of the CDR3: TGTGCCAGCAGTCCTCTAGCGGACAGCTCCTACGAGCAGTACTTC. This sequence encodes CASSPLADSSYEQYF.